Listed below are T cell receptor beta chains from one sample, sequenced in a study of blood T cells in healthy people across ages. TCRdb ran MiXCR on the 5' RACE reads and lists one entry per CDR3 protein. Of some 1.6 million distinct CDR3 sequences in the sample, about 35% were seen once. The sequenced sample consisted of blood. The source of these receptors is a woman between 25 and 40 years old in good health. The CDR3 runs from the conserved cysteine through the conserved F or W. The D gene is left open where the match is weak. Not all rows give a size; the values are once, few, many and, for expanded clones, a class.

>.|TRBV2|15|TRBJ2-1|TRBD2
TGTGCCAGCAGTGATAGGGCTAGCGGTACCAATGAGCAGTTCTTC
CASSDRASGTNEQFF
>.|TRBV10-3|13|TRBJ2-3|.
TGTGCCACGACTGGACAGCTCACAGGCACGCAGTATTTT
CATTGQLTGTQYF
>.|TRBV20-1|13|TRBJ2-7|TRBD1
TGCAGTGCTCCCGGGACAGTTTCCTACGAGCAGTACTTC
CSAPGTVSYEQYF
>.|TRBV4-1|16|TRBJ1-4|.
TGCGCCAGCAGCCAAGAGACGTCGGGAACTAATGGAAAACTGTTTTTT
CASSQETSGTNGKLFF
>.|TRBV20-1|11|TRBJ1-1|.
TGCACTCACAGGGAAAACACTGAAGCTTTCTTT
CTHRENTEAFF
>.|TRBV3-1|12|TRBJ2-7|.
TGTGCCAGCAACCGGGGTTTGGACGAGCAGTACTTC
CASNRGLDEQYF
>.|TRBV29-1|18|TRBJ2-1|TRBD1
TGCAGCGTTGATGGGGGACAGGGGGCCTCTTTACCCTACAATGAGCAGTTCTTC
CSVDGGQGASLPYNEQFF
>few|TRBV5-1|14|TRBJ2-5|TRBD2
TGCGCCAGCGGGACTAGCGGGGGAGGAGAGACCCAGTACTTC
CASGTSGGGETQYF
>few|TRBV29-1|16|TRBJ2-1|.
TGCAGCGTAATCCAGGGAAGGAACTTCTTCAGCTATGAGCAGTTCTTC
CSVIQGRNFFSYEQFF
>few|TRBV24-1|15|TRBJ2-5|TRBD2
TGTGCCACCAGTGGAACTAGCGGGAGCGGAGAGACCCAGTACTTC
CATSGTSGSGETQYF
>.|TRBV13|12|TRBJ2-7|.
TGTGCCAGCAGCTTGGGGCAATGCGAGCAGTACTTC
CASSLGQCEQYF
>.|TRBV27|16|TRBJ2-1|TRBD2
TGTGCCAGCAGGCCACGACTAGCGGGTACCAACAATGAGCAGTTCTTC
CASRPRLAGTNNEQFF
>.|TRBV5-1|20|TRBJ2-4|.
TGCGCCAGCAGCTTGGACCCAATAGGGGGGAATATCATAGCCAAAAACATTCAGTACTTC
CASSLDPIGGNIIAKNIQYF
>few|TRBV7-9|12|TRBJ2-7|.
TGTGCCAGCAGCGCTTGGACCTACGAGCAGTACTTC
CASSAWTYEQYF
>.|TRBV2|13|TRBJ1-2|.
TGTGCCAGCAGTCAAGGGGAGGAGGGTGGCTACACCTTC
CASSQGEEGGYTF
>few|TRBV4-1|15|TRBJ2-2|.
TGCGCCAGCAGCCAAAGGTCAGGGGAAACCGGGGAGCTGTTTTTT
CASSQRSGETGELFF
>.|TRBV4-1|16|TRBJ2-2|TRBD2
TGCGCCAGCAGCCAAGATTCTAGCGGGATCACCGGGGAGCTGTTTTTT
CASSQDSSGITGELFF
>.|TRBV2|12|TRBJ2-7|.
TGTGCCAGCAGTGAAGAGGCGTCGGGGCAGTACTTC
CASSEEASGQYF
>.|TRBV28|17|TRBJ2-1|TRBD2
TGTGCCAGCAGTTTTGATTTGGGAGGGGCGACCTACAATGAGCAGTTCTTC
CASSFDLGGATYNEQFF
>many|TRBV20-1|12|TRBJ1-2|TRBD1
TGCAGTGCTTCGGACAGGGCAGGTGGCTACACCTTC
CSASDRAGGYTF
>.|TRBV6-6|13|TRBJ2-7|TRBD1
TGTGCCGGCAGACCGACAGGGGGCGACGAGCAGTACTTC
CAGRPTGGDEQYF
>.|TRBV20-1|13|TRBJ1-5|TRBD1
TGCAGTGCCCGGACAGGGAGGAATCAGCCCCGGCATTTT
CSARTGRNQPRHF
>.|TRBV24-1|13|TRBJ1-1|.
TGTGCCACCAGTGATTCGTTGAACACTGAAGCTTTCTTT
CATSDSLNTEAFF
>.|TRBV20-1|12|TRBJ2-7|.
TGCAGTGCTAGAGTCTTATCGCGGGAGCAGTACTTC
CSARVLSREQYF
>few|TRBV29-1|11|TRBJ1-2|.
TGCAGCGTTGAAGAAAAGGATGGCTACACCTTC
CSVEEKDGYTF
>.|TRBV15|15|TRBJ2-2|.
TGTGCCACCAGCAGTGCCGATCAGGACACCGGGGAGCTGTTTTTT
CATSSADQDTGELFF
>.|TRBV4-1|16|TRBJ2-7|.
TGCGCCAGCAGCCAGATGTGGCAGGGGAATTACTACGAGCAGTACTTC
CASSQMWQGNYYEQYF
>.|TRBV13|15|TRBJ2-5|.
TGTGCCAGCAGCGAACAGGGAGCGGGTCCAGAGACCCAGTACTTC
CASSEQGAGPETQYF
>.|TRBV3-1|16|TRBJ2-1|.
TGTGCCAGCAGCCAAGGATACCGGGACCAATCTCATGAGCAGTTCTTC
CASSQGYRDQSHEQFF
>.|TRBV4-1|13|TRBJ1-5|.
TGCGCCAGCAGCCAAGTGAGGAGCCAGCCCCGGCATTTT
CASSQVRSQPRHF
>.|TRBV7-9|14|TRBJ2-2|.
TGTGCCAGCAGCCCGCAATATCGCACCGGGGAGCTGTTTTTT
CASSPQYRTGELFF
>.|TRBV20-1|14|TRBJ1-6|.
TGCAGTCCGGGGGAGGGACTTATCAATTCACCCCTCCACTTT
CSPGEGLINSPLHF
>.|TRBV20-1|15|TRBJ2-3|TRBD2
TGCAGTGCCTCCAGCCCCGGGACTAGCTCTGATACGCAGTATTTT
CSASSPGTSSDTQYF
>many|TRBV10-2|14|TRBJ1-5|.
TGCGCCAGCAAGCGGACAGATCCAGGACAGCCCCAGCATTTT
CASKRTDPGQPQHF
>few|TRBV7-9|14|TRBJ1-1|.
TGTGCCAGCAGCTTAAGACTTCCGAACACTGAAGCTTTCTTT
CASSLRLPNTEAFF
>.|TRBV27|17|TRBJ2-3|TRBD2
TGTGCCAGCAGTCCGGGACTAGCGGTCCCTAGCACAGATACGCAGTATTTT
CASSPGLAVPSTDTQYF
>few|TRBV20-1|15|TRBJ2-7|.
TGCAGTGCTAGAGATTTATTCGGCGGGACCTACGAGCAGTACTTC
CSARDLFGGTYEQYF
>.|TRBV2|16|TRBJ2-4|.
TGTGCCAGCAGTGGAAGGGGGGGCTTAGCCAAAAACATTCAGTACTTC
CASSGRGGLAKNIQYF
>few|TRBV6-1|16|TRBJ2-1|TRBD1
TGTGCCAGCAGTGTGGCAGGGGGCTTTACCTACAATGAGCAGTTCTTC
CASSVAGGFTYNEQFF
>.|TRBV6-1|14|TRBJ2-1|.
TGTGCCAGCAGTGAAGCGAACTCCTACAATGAGCAGTTCTTC
CASSEANSYNEQFF
>.|TRBV28|14|TRBJ1-5|.
TGTGCCAGCAGTCCCCTTACAGATTCCACGCCCCAGCATTTT
CASSPLTDSTPQHF
>.|TRBV7-2|16|TRBJ2-1|.
TGTGCCAGCAGCCCCTACGGAGGGGGGATCGGCAATGAGCAGTTCTTC
CASSPYGGGIGNEQFF
>few|TRBV20-1|13|TRBJ2-2|.
TGCAGTGCTAACGGACAGTACACCGGGGAGCTGTTTTTT
CSANGQYTGELFF
>.|TRBV5-1|14|TRBJ2-2|TRBD1
TGCGCCAGCAGCCCCAGGGGGTCGGACGGGGAGCTGTTTTTT
CASSPRGSDGELFF
>few|TRBV20-1|13|TRBJ1-1|.
TGCAGTGCTAGAGCCGGGGGGGAGACTGAAGCTTTCTTT
CSARAGGETEAFF
>few|TRBV28|16|TRBJ2-3|TRBD2
TGTGCCAGCTCTGGGGGACTAGCGGGTAGCACAGATACGCAGTATTTT
CASSGGLAGSTDTQYF
>.|TRBV2|13|TRBJ2-3|TRBD2
TGTGCCAGCAATTCCGACGTGGGGGGGACGCAGTATTTT
CASNSDVGGTQYF